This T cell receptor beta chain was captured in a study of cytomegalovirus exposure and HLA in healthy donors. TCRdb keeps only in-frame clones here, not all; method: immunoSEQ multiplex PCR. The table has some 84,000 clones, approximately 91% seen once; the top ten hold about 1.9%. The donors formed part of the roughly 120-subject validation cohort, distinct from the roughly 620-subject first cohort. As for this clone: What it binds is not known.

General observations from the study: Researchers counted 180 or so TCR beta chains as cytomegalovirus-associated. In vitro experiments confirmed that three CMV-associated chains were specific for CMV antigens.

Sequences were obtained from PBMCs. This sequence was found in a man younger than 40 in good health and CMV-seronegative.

CDR3: CASRPNPPGGNSPLHF. The CDR3 coding sequence is TGTGCCAGCAGACCCAATCCTCCGGGGGGGAATTCACCCCTCCACTTT. The chain employs TRBV28 and TRBJ1-6; perhaps TRBD1 as D (5 bases). The CDR3 sequence is 16 residues long. V dropped 6 bases and J dropped 7 bases, with 19 bases sitting between them. From germline, CDR1 is MDHEN and CDR2 SYDVKM.